Included here is one TCR beta chain sequence, with context. What it binds is not known. This CDR3 contains 13 residues. The V end was cut by 4 bases, the J end by 11 bases, with 17 bases between. Germline V lookup: CDR1 SEHNR, CDR2 FQNEAQ (reference sequence). This record comes from a study of cytomegalovirus exposure and HLA in healthy donors. Study observations and caveats: Later analysis suggested links between common viral pathogens and several top significant clusters. Later analysis identified a missense DCLRE1C variant that was linked to TCR beta V- and J-gene trimming.

Each of the donors was a healthy bone marrow donor. PCR primers comprised 60 Vbeta and 13 Jbeta primers. Assay: immunoSEQ multiplex PCR; the TCRdb copy retains only in-frame clones and omits some. The table has 90,000 or so clones, around 80% seen once; the top ten hold approximately 30%. The rearrangement uses TRBV7-9 and TRBJ1-1; possibly TRBD1 for D (6 bases). Source material: PBMCs. The sequence was obtained from a man aged 45-65 years in good health and CMV-seropositive. CDR3 residues: CASSSYQGSGAFF. Here the CDR3 DNA reads TGTGCCAGCAGCTCGTACCAGGGGTCTGGTGCTTTCTTT.